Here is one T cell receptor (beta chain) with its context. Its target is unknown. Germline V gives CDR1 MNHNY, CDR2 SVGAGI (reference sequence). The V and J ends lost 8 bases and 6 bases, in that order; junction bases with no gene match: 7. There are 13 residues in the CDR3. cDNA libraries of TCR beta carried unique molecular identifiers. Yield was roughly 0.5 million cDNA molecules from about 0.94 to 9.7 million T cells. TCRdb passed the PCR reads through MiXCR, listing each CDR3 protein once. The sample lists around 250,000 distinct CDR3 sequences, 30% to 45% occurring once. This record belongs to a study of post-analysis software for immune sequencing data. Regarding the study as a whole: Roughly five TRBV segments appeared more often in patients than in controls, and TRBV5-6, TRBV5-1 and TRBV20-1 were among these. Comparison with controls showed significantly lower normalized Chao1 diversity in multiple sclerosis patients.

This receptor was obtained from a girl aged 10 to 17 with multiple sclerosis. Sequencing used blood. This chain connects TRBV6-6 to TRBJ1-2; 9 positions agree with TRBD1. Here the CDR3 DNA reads TGTGCCAGCCACGGATGGACAGGGGATGGCTACACCTTC. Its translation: CASHGWTGDGYTF.